This T cell receptor beta chain is drawn from a study of blood T cell repertoires in COVID-19. Study-level background: COVID-19 samples collected from the United States, Italy and Spain covered acute and convalescent phases. T cells, B-cell-depleted T cells, or PBMCs supplied cDNA or gDNA.

The CDR3 runs 17 residues. CDR1 SGHDN and CDR2 FVKESK come from the germline V gene. The ends were cut back, 4 bases at V and 6 bases at J, with 21 bases in the middle. Methods used by the authors: How many nucleated cells were present was estimated from reference gene primer amplification. Repertoires were generated with immunoSEQ multiplex PCR, while TCRdb's copy carries only in-frame clones and drops some. V, J and clone size are those of that table, while D and trimming were read from the DNA. This sample has 350,000 to 400,000 clones, with 89% found just once. This receptor was taken from a woman in her 30s with COVID-19, enrolled during active disease. Sequencing input: peripheral blood. The rearrangement uses TRBV14 and TRBJ2-2, with D uncertain. Here the CDR3 reads CASSPLVPPKSPGELFF. In DNA, the CDR3 is TGTGCCAGCAGCCCCCTCGTTCCACCTAAATCCCCCGGGGAGCTGTTTTTT.